These T cell receptor beta chains were read from a single sample in a study of follicular helper T cells after annual influenza vaccination. Here immunoSEQ multiplex PCR was the method, and the copy in TCRdb shows in-frame clones only, minus some. The sample holds 5,500 to 7,500 clones, approximately 78% seen once. The source was CXCR5- memory CD4+ T cells sorted from blood, collected on the day of influenza vaccination. The receptors derive from an adult who received the influenza vaccine. CDR3s include the opening cysteine and the closing phenylalanine or tryptophan. Fields, in order: clone size, J gene, V gene, CDR3 protein. Size tells how often a clone was seen (once, few, many) or the class of an expanded clone, and some rows leave it out.

size: few
J: TRBJ1-2
V: TRBV4-3
CDR3: CASSQDGKGYGYTF

size: NA
J: TRBJ2-3
V: TRBV7-9
CDR3: CAITRWEADTQYF

size: NA
J: TRBJ1-1
V: TRBV19
CDR3: CASSARDRGWTEAFF

size: NA
J: TRBJ1-1
V: TRBV2
CDR3: CATQDRGRNTEAFF

size: NA
J: TRBJ1-6
V: TRBV2
CDR3: CASRTTLLSSYNSPLHF

size: NA
J: TRBJ2-3
V: TRBV7-3
CDR3: CASSLRGLDRGQNTQYF

size: NA
J: TRBJ2-7
V: TRBV11-3
CDR3: CASSLTSTGPYEQYF

size: NA
J: TRBJ1-2
V: TRBV5-6
CDR3: CASSLRSYGGGYTF

size: NA
J: TRBJ2-5
V: TRBV7-9
CDR3: CASSFGLGFRETQYF

size: once
J: TRBJ2-2
V: TRBV9
CDR3: CASSAGAANTGELFF

size: NA
J: TRBJ2-1
V: TRBV6-6
CDR3: CASSSSGGAGNEQFF

size: NA
J: TRBJ1-6
V: TRBV7-9
CDR3: CASSVPGTGSSPLHF

size: NA
J: TRBJ2-7
V: TRBV6-5
CDR3: CASRGAGPYEQYF

size: NA
J: TRBJ1-1
V: TRBV11-3
CDR3: CASALYMNTEAFF

size: NA
J: TRBJ2-1
V: TRBV18
CDR3: CASSPRDRGYNEQFF

size: few
J: TRBJ2-5
V: TRBV14
CDR3: CASSQDQEETQYF

size: NA
J: TRBJ1-2
V: TRBV7-9
CDR3: CASSPGGSLHYGYTF

size: NA
J: TRBJ2-2
V: TRBV18
CDR3: CASSPGSAPGELFF

size: NA
J: TRBJ2-7
V: TRBV10-3
CDR3: CAMKTETYEQYF

size: NA
J: TRBJ1-2
V: TRBV5-6
CDR3: CASSLEGNYGYTF

size: NA
J: TRBJ1-3
V: TRBV4-1
CDR3: CASSQDWGPGNTIYF

size: NA
J: TRBJ2-1
V: TRBV9
CDR3: CASSNRAGFINEQFF

size: NA
J: TRBJ1-2
V: TRBV14
CDR3: CASSQDRVFGGYTF

size: NA
J: TRBJ2-5
V: TRBV5-1
CDR3: CASSLFQGGPRETQYF

size: NA
J: TRBJ1-1
V: TRBV19
CDR3: CASSSPTGLMNTEAFF

size: NA
J: TRBJ1-2
V: TRBV29-1
CDR3: CSVGADGGIGGYTF

size: NA
J: TRBJ1-1
V: TRBV11-3
CDR3: CASSSGYESEAFF

size: NA
J: TRBJ2-2
V: TRBV19
CDR3: CASSMLVSLNTGELFF

size: NA
J: TRBJ2-6
V: TRBV7-3
CDR3: CASSFDGSGANVLTF

size: NA
J: TRBJ1-1
V: TRBV11-3
CDR3: CASSSRGAMGTEAFF

size: NA
J: TRBJ2-7
V: TRBV25-1
CDR3: CASRDSYEQYF

size: NA
J: TRBJ2-1
V: TRBV7-2
CDR3: CASSRAGLRAGNEQFF